Listed here are 8 T cell receptor beta chains from one sample, sequenced in a study of radiation and T cells in renal cell carcinoma. Profiled with immunoSEQ multiplex PCR; TCRdb holds only in-frame clones, not every one. The sample consists of roughly 49,000 clones, 75% to 85% of them appearing once. Time point defined: blood 2 weeks post-SBRT. This sample's treatment: 15 Gy SBRT to primary tumor, nephrectomy 4 weeks later. Sequencing used blood, obtained from a patient whose treatment included radiotherapy and nephrectomy. The receptor set was obtained from a woman in her 70s with renal cell carcinoma.

V is TRBV5-1 and J is TRBJ1-1; TRBD1 is a possible D gene (5 bases). This CDR3 is built from 14 residues. Germline loops: CDR1 SGHRS, CDR2 YFSETQ. Trimming shortened V by 4 bases and J by 4 bases, and 14 bases separated the two germline ends. CDR3 nucleotide sequence: TGCGCCAGCAGCCCCGGGGGAGGCGCCACTGAAGCTTTCTTT. Its protein is CASSPGGGATEAFF.

The V call is TRBV29-1, the J call TRBJ1-1; D unresolved. Trimming removed 3 bases from V and 4 bases from J, with 9 bases in between. Germline CDR1 is SQVTM and CDR2 is ANQGSEA. The length of the CDR3 is 12 residues. CDR3: CSVEYLGTEAFF. The DNA for the CDR3 is TGCAGCGTTGAGTACTTGGGCACTGAAGCTTTCTTT.

This clone appeared a single time. The chain uses TRBV29-1 and TRBJ2-3; TRBD2 aligns across 10 bases. Germline V gives CDR1 SQVTM, CDR2 ANQGSEA. This CDR3 comprises 15 residues. V lost 0 bases and J lost 5; bases outside the gene matches: 5. The CDR3 spells CSVEDYASGGDTQYF. In DNA, the CDR3 is TGCAGCGTTGAAGATTATGCTAGCGGGGGAGATACGCAGTATTTT.

This clone was seen a handful of times. The CDR3 nucleotides are TGTGCCAGCAGCTTGGGGACTAGCGGGACTGGTGAGCAGTTCTTC. It translates to CASSLGTSGTGEQFF. The chain employs TRBV7-7 and TRBJ2-1; 13 bases match TRBD2. Losses at the gene ends were 3 bases for V and 9 bases for J; bases not matched to a gene: 5. Germline CDR1 reads SSHAT; CDR2 reads FNYEAQ (reference sequence). This CDR3 is built from 15 residues. The whole variable domain, filled in from reference TRBV7-7 and TRBJ2-1, reads GAGVSQSPRYKVTKRGQDVTLRCDPISSHATLYWYQQALGQGPEFLTYFNYEAQPDKSGLPSDRFSAERPEGSISTLTIQRTEQRDSAMYRCASSLGTSGTGEQFFGPGTRLTVL.

This clone is a singleton in its sample. This chain uses TRBV10-3 with TRBJ1-1; D possibly corresponds to TRBD1 (6 bases). Germline-derived CDR1 and CDR2 are ENHRY and SYGVKD. The germline V and J ends were trimmed by 4 bases and 4 bases, with 19 bases remaining between them. The CDR3 spans 16 residues. This CDR3 reads CAISGKQGRFSTEAFF. The CDR3 bases are TGTGCCATCAGTGGGAAGCAGGGGAGGTTTAGCACTGAAGCTTTCTTT.

V and J are TRBV27 and TRBJ1-2; 9 bases are shared with TRBD1. V gave up 7 bases and J gave up 8 bases; unmatched junction bases: 11. Germline-derived CDR1 and CDR2 are MNHEY and SMNVEV (reference sequence). CDR3 length: 14 amino acids. CDR3: CASMTGTGSFGYTF. In DNA, the CDR3 is TGTGCCAGCATGACCGGGACAGGGTCTTTCGGCTACACCTTC.

The chain combines TRBV7-9 with TRBJ1-1; possibly TRBD1 for D (5 bases). The germline V and J ends were trimmed by 6 bases and 4 bases, with 12 bases remaining between them. This CDR3 comprises 13 residues. Germline values: CDR1 SEHNR, CDR2 FQNEAQ (reference sequence). CDR3 coding DNA: TGTGCCAGCAGTCGATCTGGGGGCACTGAAGCTTTCTTT. The encoded protein is CASSRSGGTEAFF.

This chain joins TRBV9 and TRBJ2-5; no definite D call. Germline V gene data show CDR1 as SGDLS and CDR2 as YYNGEE. There are 13 residues in the CDR3. The germline V and J ends were trimmed by 1 base and 4 bases, with 8 bases remaining between them. The CDR3 protein is CASSVIPGETQYF. CDR3 DNA sequence: TGTGCCAGCAGCGTAATTCCAGGAGAGACCCAGTACTTC.